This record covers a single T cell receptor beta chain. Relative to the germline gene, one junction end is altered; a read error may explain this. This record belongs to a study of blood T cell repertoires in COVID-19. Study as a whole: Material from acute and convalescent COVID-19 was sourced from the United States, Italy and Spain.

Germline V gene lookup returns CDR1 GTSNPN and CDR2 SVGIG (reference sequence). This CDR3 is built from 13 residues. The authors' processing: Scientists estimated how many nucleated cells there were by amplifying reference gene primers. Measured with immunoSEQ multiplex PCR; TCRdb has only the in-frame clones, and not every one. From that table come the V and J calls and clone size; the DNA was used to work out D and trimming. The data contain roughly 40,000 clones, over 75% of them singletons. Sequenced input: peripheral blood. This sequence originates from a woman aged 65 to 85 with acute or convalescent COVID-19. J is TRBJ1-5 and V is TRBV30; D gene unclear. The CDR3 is CAWSSRGNQPQHF. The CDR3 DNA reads TGTGCCTGGAGCTCACGAGGCAATCAGCCCCAGCATTTC. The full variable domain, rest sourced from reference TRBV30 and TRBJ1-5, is SQTIHQWPATLVQPVGSPLSLECTVEGTSNPNLYWYRQAAGRGLQLLFYSVGIGQISSEVPQNLSASRPQDRQFILSSKKLLLSDSGFYLCAWSSRGNQPQHFGDGTRLSIL.